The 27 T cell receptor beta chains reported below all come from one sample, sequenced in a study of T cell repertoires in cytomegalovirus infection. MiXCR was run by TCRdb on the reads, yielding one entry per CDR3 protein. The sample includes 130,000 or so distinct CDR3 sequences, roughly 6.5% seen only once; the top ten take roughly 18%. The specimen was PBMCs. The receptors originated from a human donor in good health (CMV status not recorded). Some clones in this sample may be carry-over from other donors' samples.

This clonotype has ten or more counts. In DNA, the CDR3 is TGCAGTGCTGGCCGTGGGGCCGACACCAATCAGCCCCAGCATTTT. Residues: CSAGRGADTNQPQHF. The chain recombines TRBV20-1 with TRBJ1-5; D is possibly TRBD1 (5 bases). Looked up from germline, CDR1 is DFQATT and CDR2 is SNEGSKA (reference sequence). Between the trimmed V and J ends, which lost 5 bases and 3 bases, there was a span of 17 bases. CDR3 length equals 15 residues.

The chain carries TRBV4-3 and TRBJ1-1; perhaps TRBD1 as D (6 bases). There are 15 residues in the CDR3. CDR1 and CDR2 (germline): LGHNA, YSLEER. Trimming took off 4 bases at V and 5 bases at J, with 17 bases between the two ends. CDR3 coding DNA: TGCGCCAGCAGCCCCCACAGGGAGGTGTATACTGAAGCTTTCTTT. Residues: CASSPHREVYTEAFF.

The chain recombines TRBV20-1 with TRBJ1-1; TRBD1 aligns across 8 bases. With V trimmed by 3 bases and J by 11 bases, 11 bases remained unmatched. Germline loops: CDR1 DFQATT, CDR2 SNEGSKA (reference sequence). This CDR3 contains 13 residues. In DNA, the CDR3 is TGCAGTGCTAGGGAGGGGGGACAGGCGGAGGCTTTCTTT. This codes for CSAREGGQAEAFF.

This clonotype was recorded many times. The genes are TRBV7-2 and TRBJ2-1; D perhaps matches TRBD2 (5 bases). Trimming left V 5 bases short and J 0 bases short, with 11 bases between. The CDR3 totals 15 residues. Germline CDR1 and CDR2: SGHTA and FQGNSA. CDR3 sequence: CASSIGLFSYNEQFF. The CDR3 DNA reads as TGTGCCAGCAGCATCGGACTGTTCTCCTACAATGAGCAGTTCTTC.

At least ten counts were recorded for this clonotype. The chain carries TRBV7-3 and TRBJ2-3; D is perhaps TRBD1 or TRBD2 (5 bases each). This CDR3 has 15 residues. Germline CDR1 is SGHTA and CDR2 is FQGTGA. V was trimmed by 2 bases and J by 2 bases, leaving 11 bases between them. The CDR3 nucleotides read TGTGCCAGCAGCTTACGGGACGGAGTCACAGATACGCAGTATTTT. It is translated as CASSLRDGVTDTQYF.

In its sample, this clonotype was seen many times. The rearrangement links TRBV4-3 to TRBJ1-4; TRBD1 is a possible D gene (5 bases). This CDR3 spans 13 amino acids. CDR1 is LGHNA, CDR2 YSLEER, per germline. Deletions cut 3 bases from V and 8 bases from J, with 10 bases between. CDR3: CASSHSGGEKLFF. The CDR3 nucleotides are TGCGCCAGCAGCCACTCTGGGGGGGAAAAACTGTTTTTT.

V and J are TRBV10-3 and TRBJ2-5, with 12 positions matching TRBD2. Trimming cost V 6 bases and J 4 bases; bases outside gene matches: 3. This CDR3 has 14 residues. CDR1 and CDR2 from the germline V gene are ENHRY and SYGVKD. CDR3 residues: CAIRATSGGETQYF. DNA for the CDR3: TGTGCCATCAGGGCGACTAGCGGGGGAGAGACCCAGTACTTC.

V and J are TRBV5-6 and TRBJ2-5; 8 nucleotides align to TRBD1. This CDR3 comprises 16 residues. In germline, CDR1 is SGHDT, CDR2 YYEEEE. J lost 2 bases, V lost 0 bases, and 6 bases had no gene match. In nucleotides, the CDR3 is TGTGCCAGCAGCTTGGCCGCGACAGGGGATCAAGAGACCCAGTACTTC. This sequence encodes CASSLAATGDQETQYF.

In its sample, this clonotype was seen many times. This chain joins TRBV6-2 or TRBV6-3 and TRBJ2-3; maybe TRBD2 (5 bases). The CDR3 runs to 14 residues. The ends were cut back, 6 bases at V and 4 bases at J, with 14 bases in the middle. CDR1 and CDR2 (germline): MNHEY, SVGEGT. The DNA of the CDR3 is TGTGCCAGCAGCCCGGGAAGGAATTCAGATACGCAGTATTTT. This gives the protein CASSPGRNSDTQYF.

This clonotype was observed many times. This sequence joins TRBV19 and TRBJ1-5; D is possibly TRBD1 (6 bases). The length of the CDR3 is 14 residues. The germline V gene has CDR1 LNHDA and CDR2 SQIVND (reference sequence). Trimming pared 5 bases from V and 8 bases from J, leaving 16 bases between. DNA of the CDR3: TGTGCCAGTAGTCCGGGGGACACTGTTGAGCCCCAGCATTTT. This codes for CASSPGDTVEPQHF.

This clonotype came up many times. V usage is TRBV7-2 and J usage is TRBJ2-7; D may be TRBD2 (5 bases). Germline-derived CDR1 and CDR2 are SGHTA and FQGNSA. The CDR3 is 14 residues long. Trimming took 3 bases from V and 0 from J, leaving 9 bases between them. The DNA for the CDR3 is TGTGCCAGCAGCTTTAAGGGAGACTCCTACGAGCAGTACTTC. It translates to CASSFKGDSYEQYF.

The CDR3 DNA sequence: TGTGCCACCAGCAGAGGGGCCGGGGGGATAGCCAAAAACATTCAGTACTTC. Translated: CATSRGAGGIAKNIQYF. V and J are TRBV15 and TRBJ2-4; 7 positions agree with TRBD2. V lost 1 base, J lost 0 bases, and 6 bases stayed unmatched. Per the germline V gene, CDR1 is LNHNV and CDR2 is YYDKDF (reference sequence). This CDR3 is built from 17 residues.

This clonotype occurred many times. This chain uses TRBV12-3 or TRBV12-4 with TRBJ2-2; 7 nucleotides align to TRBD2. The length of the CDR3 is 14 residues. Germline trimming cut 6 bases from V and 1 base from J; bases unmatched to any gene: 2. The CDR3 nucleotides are TGTGCCAGCAGCGGGGGGATGAACACCGGGGAGCTGTTTTTT. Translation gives CASSGGMNTGELFF.

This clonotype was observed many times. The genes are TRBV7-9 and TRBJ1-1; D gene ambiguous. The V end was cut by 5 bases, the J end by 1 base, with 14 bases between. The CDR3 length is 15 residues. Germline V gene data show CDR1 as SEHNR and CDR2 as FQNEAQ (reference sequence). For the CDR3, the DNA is TGTGCCAGCAGCGCCGTGGTGATACAGAACACTGAAGCTTTCTTT. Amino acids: CASSAVVIQNTEAFF.

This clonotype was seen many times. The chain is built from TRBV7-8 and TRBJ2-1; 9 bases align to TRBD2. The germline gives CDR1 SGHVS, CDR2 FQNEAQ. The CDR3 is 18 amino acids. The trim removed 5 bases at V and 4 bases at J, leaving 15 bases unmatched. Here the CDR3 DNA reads TGTGCCAGCAGCATTAGCGGGGGCCGCCCCCCCTTATACAATGAGCAGTTCTTC. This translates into CASSISGGRPPLYNEQFF.

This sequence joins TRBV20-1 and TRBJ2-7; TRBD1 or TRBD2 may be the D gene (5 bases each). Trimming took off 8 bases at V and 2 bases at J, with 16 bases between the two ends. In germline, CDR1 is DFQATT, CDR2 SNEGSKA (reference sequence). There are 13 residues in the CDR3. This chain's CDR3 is CSPNPGRTYEQYF. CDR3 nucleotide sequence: TGCAGTCCAAATCCGGGGCGCACCTACGAGCAGTACTTC.

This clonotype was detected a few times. CDR3 region: CASTLTGNTEAFF. DNA for the CDR3: TGTGCCAGCACCCTGACAGGGAACACTGAAGCTTTCTTT. This chain links TRBV28 with TRBJ1-1, with a weak D call TRBD1 (6 bases). V lost 7 bases to trimming and J lost 1 base, with 10 bases between them. Germline lookup yields CDR1 MDHEN and CDR2 SYDVKM. The CDR3 consists of 13 residues.

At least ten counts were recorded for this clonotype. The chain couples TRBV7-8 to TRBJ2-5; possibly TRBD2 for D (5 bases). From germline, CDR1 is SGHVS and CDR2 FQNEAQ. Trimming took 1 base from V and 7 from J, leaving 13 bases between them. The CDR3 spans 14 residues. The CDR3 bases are TGTGCCAGCAGCTTAGACCCGGTTCGGGGGACCCAGTACTTC. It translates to CASSLDPVRGTQYF.

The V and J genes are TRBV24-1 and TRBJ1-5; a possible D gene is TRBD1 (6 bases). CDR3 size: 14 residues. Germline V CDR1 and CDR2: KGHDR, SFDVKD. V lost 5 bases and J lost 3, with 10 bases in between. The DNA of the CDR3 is TGTGCCACCAGTGGCGGACAGAACAATCAGCCCCAGCATTTT. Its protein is CATSGGQNNQPQHF.

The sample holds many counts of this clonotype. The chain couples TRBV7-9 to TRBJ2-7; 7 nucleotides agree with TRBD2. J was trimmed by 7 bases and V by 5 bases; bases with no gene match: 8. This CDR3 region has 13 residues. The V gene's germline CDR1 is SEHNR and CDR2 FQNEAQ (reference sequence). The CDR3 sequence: CASSLGPGGEQYF. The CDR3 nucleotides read TGTGCCAGCAGCCTTGGACCGGGGGGAGAGCAGTACTTC.

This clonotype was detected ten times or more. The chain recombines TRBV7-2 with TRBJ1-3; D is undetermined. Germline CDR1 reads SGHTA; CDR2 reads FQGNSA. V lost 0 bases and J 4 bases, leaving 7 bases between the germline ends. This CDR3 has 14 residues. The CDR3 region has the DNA TGTGCCAGCAGCTTAGCAGGGTTGGGAAACACCATATATTTT. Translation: CASSLAGLGNTIYF.

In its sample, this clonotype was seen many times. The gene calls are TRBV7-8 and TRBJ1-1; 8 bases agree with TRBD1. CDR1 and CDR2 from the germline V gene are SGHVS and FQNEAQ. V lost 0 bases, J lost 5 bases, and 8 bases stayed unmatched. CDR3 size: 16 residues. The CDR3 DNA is TGTGCCAGCAGCTTAGCGCGCCCCAGGGGGCGAACTGAAGCTTTCTTT. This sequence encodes CASSLARPRGRTEAFF. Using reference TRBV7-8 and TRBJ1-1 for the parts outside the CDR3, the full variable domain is GAGVSQSPRYKVAKRGQDVALRCDPISGHVSLFWYQQALGQGPEFLTYFQNEAQLDKSGLPSDRFFAERPEGSVSTLKIQRTQQEDSAVYLCASSLARPRGRTEAFFGQGTRLTVV.

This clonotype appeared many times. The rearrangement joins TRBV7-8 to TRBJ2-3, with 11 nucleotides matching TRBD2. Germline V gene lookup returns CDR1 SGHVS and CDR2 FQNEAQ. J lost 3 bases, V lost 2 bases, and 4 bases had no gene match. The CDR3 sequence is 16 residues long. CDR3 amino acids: CASSLSRLAGTDTQYF. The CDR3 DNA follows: TGTGCCAGCAGCTTATCGAGACTAGCGGGGACAGATACGCAGTATTTT.

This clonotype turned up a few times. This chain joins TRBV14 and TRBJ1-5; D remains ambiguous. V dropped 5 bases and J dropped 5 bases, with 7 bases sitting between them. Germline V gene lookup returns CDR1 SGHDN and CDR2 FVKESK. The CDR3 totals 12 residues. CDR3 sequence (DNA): TGTGCCAGCAGCATACGGGATCAGCCCCAGCATTTT. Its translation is CASSIRDQPQHF.

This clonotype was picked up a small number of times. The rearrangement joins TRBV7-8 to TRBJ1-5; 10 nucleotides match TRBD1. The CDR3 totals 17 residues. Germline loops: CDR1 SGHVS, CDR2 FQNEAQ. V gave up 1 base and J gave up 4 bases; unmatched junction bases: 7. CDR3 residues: CASSLVGQGVNNQPQHF. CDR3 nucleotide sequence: TGTGCCAGCAGCTTAGTAGGACAGGGGGTCAATAATCAGCCCCAGCATTTT.

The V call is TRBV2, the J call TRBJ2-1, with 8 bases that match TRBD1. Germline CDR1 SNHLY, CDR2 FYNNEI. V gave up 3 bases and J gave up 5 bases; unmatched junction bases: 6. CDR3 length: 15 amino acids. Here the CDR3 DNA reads TGTGCCAGCAGTGAGCTGGGACAGGAACACAATGAGCAGTTCTTC. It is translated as CASSELGQEHNEQFF. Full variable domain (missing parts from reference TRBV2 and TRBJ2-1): EPEVTQTPSHQVTQMGQEVILRCVPISNHLYFYWYRQILGQKVEFLVSFYNNEISEKSEIFDDQFSVERPDGSNFTLKIRSTKLEDSAMYFCASSELGQEHNEQFFGPGTRLTVL.

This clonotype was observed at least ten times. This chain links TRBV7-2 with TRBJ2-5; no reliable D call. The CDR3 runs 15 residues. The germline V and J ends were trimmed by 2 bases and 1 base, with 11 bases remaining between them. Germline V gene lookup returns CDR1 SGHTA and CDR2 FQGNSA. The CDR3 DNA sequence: TGTGCCAGCAGCTTAATGGGTCAGACCCAAGAGACCCAGTACTTC. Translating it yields CASSLMGQTQETQYF. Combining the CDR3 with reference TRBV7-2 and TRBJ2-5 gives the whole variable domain GAGVSQSPSNKVTEKGKDVELRCDPISGHTALYWYRQSLGQGLEFLIYFQGNSAPDKSGLPSDRFSAERTGGSVSTLTIQRTQQEDSAVYLCASSLMGQTQETQYFGPGTRLLVL.